The source of this T cell receptor beta chain is a study of PD-L1 blockade in urothelial cancer. Study as a whole: The number of prior chemotherapy regimens per patient was 0 to 3. Analyses used blood from 3 weeks (second dose) and 6 weeks after treatment start.

Stated time point: peripheral blood 6 weeks after treatment start. Study-level findings and limits: Stronger expansion of tumor-associated clones in blood at 3 weeks distinguished durable-benefit patients.

This clone was seen just once. Its antigen is unknown. Sequencing was performed with immunoSEQ multiplex PCR; in TCRdb, only in-frame clones are kept and a portion is missing. Of around 62,000 clones listed, 88% are singletons. CDR3 length: 20 amino acids. The germline V gene encodes CDR1 MNHEY and CDR2 SMNVEV (reference sequence). Trimming at V came to 7 bases and at J to 0 bases, leaving 19 bases not matched to a gene. V is TRBV27 and J is TRBJ2-3, with 10 bases aligning to TRBD2. The receptor was isolated from a man in his 60s with urothelial cancer. The sequenced sample was PBMCs, obtained around atezolizumab (anti-PD-L1) treatment. The CDR3 here is CASIHRASGGSFSSTDTQYF. CDR3 DNA: TGTGCCAGCATCCACCGGGCTAGCGGGGGTTCCTTCTCTAGCACAGATACGCAGTATTTT.